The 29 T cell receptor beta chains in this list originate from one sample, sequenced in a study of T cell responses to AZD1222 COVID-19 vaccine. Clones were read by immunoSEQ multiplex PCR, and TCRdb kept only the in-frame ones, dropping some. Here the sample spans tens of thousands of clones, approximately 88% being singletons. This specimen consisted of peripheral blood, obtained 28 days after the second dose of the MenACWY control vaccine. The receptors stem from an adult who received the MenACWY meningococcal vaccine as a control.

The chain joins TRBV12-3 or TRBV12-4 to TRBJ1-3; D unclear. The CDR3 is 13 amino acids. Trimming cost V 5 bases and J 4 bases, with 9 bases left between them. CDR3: CASSPLLGNTIYF. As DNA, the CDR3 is TGTGCCAGCAGTCCTCTCCTAGGAAACACCATATATTTT.

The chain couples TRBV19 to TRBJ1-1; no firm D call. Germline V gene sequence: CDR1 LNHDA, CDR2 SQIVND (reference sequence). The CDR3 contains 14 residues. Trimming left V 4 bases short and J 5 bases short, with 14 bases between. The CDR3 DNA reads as TGTGCCAGTAGTAACATCGGGGAAAGGACTGAAGCTTTCTTT. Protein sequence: CASSNIGERTEAFF. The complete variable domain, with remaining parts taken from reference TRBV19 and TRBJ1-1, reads DGGITQSPKYLFRKEGQNVTLSCEQNLNHDAMYWYRQDPGQGLRLIYYSQIVNDFQKGDIAEGYSVSREKKESFPLTVTSAQKNPTAFYLCASSNIGERTEAFFGQGTRLTVV.

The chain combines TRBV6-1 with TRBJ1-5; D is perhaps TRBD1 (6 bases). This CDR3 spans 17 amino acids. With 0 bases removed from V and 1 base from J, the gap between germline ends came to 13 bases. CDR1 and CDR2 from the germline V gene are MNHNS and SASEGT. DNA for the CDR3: TGTGCCAGCAGTGAAGCTGACCCCAGGGGAAGCAATCAGCCCCAGCATTTT. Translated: CASSEADPRGSNQPQHF.

The CDR3 is CASSLRTDHYGYTF. The CDR3, as DNA: TGCGCCAGCAGCTTGCGGACAGACCACTATGGCTACACCTTC. This chain joins TRBV5-1 and TRBJ1-2; possibly TRBD1 for D (6 bases). V shed 1 base and J shed 3 bases, with 10 bases lying between them. Germline CDR1 SGHRS, CDR2 YFSETQ. The CDR3 has 14 amino acids.

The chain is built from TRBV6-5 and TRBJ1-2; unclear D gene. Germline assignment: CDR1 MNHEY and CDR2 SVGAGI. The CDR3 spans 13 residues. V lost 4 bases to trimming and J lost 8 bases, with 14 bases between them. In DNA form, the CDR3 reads TGTGCCAGCAGTTCAAATTTAATGGGCGGCTACACCTTC. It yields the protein CASSSNLMGGYTF.

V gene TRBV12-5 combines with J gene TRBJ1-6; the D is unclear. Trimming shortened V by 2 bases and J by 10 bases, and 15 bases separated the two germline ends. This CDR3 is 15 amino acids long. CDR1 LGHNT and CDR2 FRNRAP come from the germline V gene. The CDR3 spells CASGLYVGVGSPLHF. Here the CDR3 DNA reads TGTGCTAGTGGTTTGTACGTCGGGGTAGGGTCACCCCTCCACTTT.

The CDR3 DNA sequence: TGCGCCAGCAGCTTGGGAGGGCAGGGGGTCGATACGCAGTATTTT. Protein sequence: CASSLGGQGVDTQYF. The V call is TRBV5-1, the J call TRBJ2-3, with TRBD1 identical over 7 bases. Looked up from germline, CDR1 is SGHRS and CDR2 is YFSETQ. The CDR3 spans 15 residues. J gave up 6 bases and V 0 bases, and 7 bases lay outside the gene matches.

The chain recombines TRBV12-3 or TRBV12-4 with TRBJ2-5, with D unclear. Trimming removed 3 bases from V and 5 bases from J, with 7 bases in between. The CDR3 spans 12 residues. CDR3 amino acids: CASSFGRETQYF. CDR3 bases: TGTGCCAGCAGTTTTGGCAGGGAGACCCAGTACTTC.

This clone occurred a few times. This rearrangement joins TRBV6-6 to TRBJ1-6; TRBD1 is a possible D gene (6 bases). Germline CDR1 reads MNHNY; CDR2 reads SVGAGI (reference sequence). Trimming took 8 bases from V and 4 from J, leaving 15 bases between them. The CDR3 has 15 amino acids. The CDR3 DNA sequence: TGTGCCAGCGCCCGGACAGCTTTATATAATTCACCCCTCCACTTT. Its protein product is CASARTALYNSPLHF.

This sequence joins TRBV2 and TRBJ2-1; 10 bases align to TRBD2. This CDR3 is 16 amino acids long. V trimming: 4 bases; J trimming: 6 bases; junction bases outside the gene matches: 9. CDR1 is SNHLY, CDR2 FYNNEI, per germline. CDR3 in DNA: TGTGCCAGCAGTGGAATATCTAGCGGGGGAAGCAATGAGCAGTTCTTC. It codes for CASSGISSGGSNEQFF.

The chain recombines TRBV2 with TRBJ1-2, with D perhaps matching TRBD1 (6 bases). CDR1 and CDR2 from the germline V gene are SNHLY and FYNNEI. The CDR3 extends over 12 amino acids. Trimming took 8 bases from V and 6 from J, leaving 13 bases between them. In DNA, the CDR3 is TGTGCCAGCCAGTTACAGGGTGATGGCTACACCTTC. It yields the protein CASQLQGDGYTF.

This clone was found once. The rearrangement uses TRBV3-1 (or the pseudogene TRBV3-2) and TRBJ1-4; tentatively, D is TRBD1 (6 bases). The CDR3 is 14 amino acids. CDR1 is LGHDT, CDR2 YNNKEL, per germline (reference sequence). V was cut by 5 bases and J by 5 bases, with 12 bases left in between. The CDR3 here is CASSIRQENEKLFF. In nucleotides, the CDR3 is TGTGCCAGCAGCATACGACAGGAAAATGAAAAACTGTTTTTT.

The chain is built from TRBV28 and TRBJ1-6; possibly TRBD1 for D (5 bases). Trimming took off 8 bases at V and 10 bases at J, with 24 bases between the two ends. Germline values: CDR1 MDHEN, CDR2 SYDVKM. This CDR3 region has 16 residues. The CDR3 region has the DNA TGTGCCAGCTTTTCAACCGGCCGCGGGGGTTCGTCACCCCTCCACTTT. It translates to CASFSTGRGGSSPLHF.

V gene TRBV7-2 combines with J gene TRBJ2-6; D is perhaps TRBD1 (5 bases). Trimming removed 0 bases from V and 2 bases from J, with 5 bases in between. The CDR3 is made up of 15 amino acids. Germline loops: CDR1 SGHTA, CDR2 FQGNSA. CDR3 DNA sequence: TGTGCCAGCAGCTTAGCGGGGCCTGGGGCCAACGTCCTGACTTTC. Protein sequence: CASSLAGPGANVLTF.

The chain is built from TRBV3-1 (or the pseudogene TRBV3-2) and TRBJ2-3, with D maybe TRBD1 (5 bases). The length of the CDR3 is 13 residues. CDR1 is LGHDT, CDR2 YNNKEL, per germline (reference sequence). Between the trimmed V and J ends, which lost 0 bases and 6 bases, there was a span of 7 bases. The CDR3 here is CASSQEGRDTQYF. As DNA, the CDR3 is TGTGCCAGCAGCCAAGAGGGGCGGGATACGCAGTATTTT.

In nucleotides, the CDR3 is TGTGCCTGGACCCTGAGGGATTACGGCTCCTACGAGCAGTACTTC. It is translated as CAWTLRDYGSYEQYF. This chain uses TRBV30 with TRBJ2-7, with D tentatively TRBD2 (5 bases). CDR1 is GTSNPN and CDR2 is SVGIG in the germline V gene (reference sequence). This CDR3 is built from 15 residues. V lost 4 bases and J 0 bases, leaving 16 bases between the germline ends.

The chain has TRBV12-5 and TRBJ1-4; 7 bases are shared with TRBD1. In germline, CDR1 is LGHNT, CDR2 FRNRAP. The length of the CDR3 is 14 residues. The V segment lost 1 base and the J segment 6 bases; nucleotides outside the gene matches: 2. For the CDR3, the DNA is TGTGCTAGTGGTTTGGGGCAGGGGGATGAAAAACTGTTTTTT. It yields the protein CASGLGQGDEKLFF.

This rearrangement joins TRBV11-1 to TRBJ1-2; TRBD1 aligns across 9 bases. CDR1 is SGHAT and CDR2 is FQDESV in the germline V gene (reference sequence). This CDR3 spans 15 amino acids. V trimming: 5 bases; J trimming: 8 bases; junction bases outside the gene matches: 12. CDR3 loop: CASSQSGTGIGGYTF. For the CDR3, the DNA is TGTGCCAGCAGCCAATCCGGGACAGGGATCGGCGGCTACACCTTC.

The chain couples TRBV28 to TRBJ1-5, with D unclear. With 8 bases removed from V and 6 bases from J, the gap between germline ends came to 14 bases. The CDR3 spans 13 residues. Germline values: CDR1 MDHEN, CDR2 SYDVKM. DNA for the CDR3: TGTGCCAGCCTGCCTCTGGGGATTCAGCCCCAGCATTTT. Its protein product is CASLPLGIQPQHF.

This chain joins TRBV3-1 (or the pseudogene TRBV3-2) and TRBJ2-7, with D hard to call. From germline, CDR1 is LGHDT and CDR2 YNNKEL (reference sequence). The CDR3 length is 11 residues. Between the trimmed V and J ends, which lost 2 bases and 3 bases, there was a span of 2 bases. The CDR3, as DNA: TGTGCCAGCAGCCAAAACTACGAGCAGTACTTC. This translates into CASSQNYEQYF.

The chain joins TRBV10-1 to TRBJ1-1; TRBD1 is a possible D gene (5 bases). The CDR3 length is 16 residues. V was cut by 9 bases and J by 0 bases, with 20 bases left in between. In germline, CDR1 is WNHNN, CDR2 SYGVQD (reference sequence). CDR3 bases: TGCGCCAGGGTGGGGGGGGATGAAAAACTGAACACTGAAGCTTTCTTT. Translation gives CARVGGDEKLNTEAFF.

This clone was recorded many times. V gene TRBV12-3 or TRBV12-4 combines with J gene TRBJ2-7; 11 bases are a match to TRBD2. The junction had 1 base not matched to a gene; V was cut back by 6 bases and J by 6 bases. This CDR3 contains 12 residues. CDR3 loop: CASRGLAAEQYF. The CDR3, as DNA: TGTGCCAGCAGGGGACTAGCGGCCGAGCAGTACTTC.

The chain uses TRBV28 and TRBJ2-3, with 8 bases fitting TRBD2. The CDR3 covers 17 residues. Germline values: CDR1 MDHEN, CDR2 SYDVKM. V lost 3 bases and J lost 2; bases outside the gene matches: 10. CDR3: CASSFNPGLDPTDTQYF. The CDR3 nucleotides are TGTGCCAGCAGTTTTAACCCGGGACTAGACCCCACAGATACGCAGTATTTT.

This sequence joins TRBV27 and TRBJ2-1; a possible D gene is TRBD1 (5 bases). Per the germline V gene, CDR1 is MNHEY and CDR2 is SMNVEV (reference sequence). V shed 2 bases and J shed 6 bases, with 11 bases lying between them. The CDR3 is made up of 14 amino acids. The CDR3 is CASSLGRVSNEQFF. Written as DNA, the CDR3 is TGTGCCAGCAGTTTAGGCAGGGTTAGCAATGAGCAGTTCTTC.

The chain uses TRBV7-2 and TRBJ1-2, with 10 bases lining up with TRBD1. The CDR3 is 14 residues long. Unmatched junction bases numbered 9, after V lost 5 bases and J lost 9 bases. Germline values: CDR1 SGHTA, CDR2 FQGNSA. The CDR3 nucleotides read TGTGCCAGCAGCATGACCGGGACAGGGGTTAGCTACACCTTC. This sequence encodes CASSMTGTGVSYTF.

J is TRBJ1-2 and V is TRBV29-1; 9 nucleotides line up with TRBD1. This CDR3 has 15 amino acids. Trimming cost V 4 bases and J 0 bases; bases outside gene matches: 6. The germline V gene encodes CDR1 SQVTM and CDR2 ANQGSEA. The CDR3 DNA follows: TGCAGCGTTGGGGATCGGGACAGGGCTAACTATGGCTACACCTTC. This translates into CSVGDRDRANYGYTF.

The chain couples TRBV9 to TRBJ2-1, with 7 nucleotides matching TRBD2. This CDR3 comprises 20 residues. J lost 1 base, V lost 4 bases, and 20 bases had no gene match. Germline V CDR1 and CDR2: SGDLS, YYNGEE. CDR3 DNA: TGTGCCAGCAGCAACCGGGACTACCAAACCCTAAAGGGGTCCTACAATGAGCAGTTCTTC. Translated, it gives CASSNRDYQTLKGSYNEQFF. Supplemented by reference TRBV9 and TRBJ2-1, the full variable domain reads DSGVTQTPKHLITATGQRVTLRCSPRSGDLSVYWYQQSLDQGLQFLIQYYNGEERAKGNILERFSAQQFPDLHSELNLSSLELGDSALYFCASSNRDYQTLKGSYNEQFFGPGTRLTVL.

The CDR3 here is CAWSVGQGNQPQHF. The CDR3 DNA reads TGTGCCTGGAGTGTAGGCCAGGGGAATCAGCCCCAGCATTTT. The rearrangement uses TRBV30 and TRBJ1-5, with D possibly matching TRBD1 (6 bases). The length of the CDR3 is 14 residues. V was clipped by 0 bases and J by 4 bases, with 10 bases between them. The germline CDR1 and CDR2 sequences are GTSNPN and SVGIG (reference sequence). The complete variable domain, with remaining parts taken from reference TRBV30 and TRBJ1-5, reads SQTIHQWPATLVQPVGSPLSLECTVEGTSNPNLYWYRQAAGRGLQLLFYSVGIGQISSEVPQNLSASRPQDRQFILSSKKLLLSDSGFYLCAWSVGQGNQPQHFGDGTRLSIL.

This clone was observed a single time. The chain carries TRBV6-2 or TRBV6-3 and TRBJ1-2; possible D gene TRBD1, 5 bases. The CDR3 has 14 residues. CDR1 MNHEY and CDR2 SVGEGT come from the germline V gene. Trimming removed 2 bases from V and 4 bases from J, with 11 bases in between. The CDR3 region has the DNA TGTGCCAGCAGTTACGAGGGGCGTTTCTATGGCTACACCTTC. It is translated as CASSYEGRFYGYTF.